This T cell receptor (beta chain) was sequenced during a study of blood T cell repertoires in COVID-19. Study overall: PBMCs, B-cell-depleted T cells, or T cells were the source of the cDNA or gDNA that made up the material.

Per the authors' pipeline: Reference gene primer amplification gave nucleated cell count estimates. This table comes from immunoSEQ multiplex PCR, and its TCRdb copy is limited to in-frame clones, with some not included. For V, J and clone size, that table is used; D and trimming come from the DNA. The profile shows 150,000 to 170,000 clones, 65% to 85% of them singletons. Germline values: CDR1 SGDLS, CDR2 YYNGEE. V lost 1 base to trimming and J lost 0 bases, with 18 bases between them. This CDR3 region has 18 residues. The sequenced sample consisted of peripheral blood. This rearrangement joins TRBV9 to TRBJ2-3; tentative D call: TRBD1 (6 bases). The receptor was derived from a woman aged 80 or older with acute or convalescent COVID-19. Written as DNA, the CDR3 is TGTGCCAGCAGCGTAAAGGGCCAGGGGCTGACTAGCACAGATACGCAGTATTTT. Translated: CASSVKGQGLTSTDTQYF.